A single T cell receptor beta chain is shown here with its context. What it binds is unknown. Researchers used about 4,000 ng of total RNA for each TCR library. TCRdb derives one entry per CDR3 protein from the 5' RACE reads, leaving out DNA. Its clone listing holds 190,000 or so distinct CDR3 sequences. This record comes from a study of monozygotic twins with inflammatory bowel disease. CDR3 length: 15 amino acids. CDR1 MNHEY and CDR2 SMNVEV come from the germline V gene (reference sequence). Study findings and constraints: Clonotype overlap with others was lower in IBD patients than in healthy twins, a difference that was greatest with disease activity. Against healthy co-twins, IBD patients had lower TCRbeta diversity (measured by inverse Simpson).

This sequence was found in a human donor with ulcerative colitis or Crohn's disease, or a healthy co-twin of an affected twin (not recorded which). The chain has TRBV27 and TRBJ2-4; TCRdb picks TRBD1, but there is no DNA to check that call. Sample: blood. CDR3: CASSLPPDSLTYPYF.